This T cell receptor (beta chain) stems from a study of OX40 agonist ivuxolimab in advanced cancers. Overall study: Having had anti-PD-1, anti-PD-L1 or anti-CTLA-4 therapy before was allowed, and approximately 40% had some. Study-wide points: Expanded clones belonging to CD8+ T cells outnumbered, on average, those of CD4+. Partial responders at 0.1-3.0 mg/kg had among the lowest clonal expansion.

As regards this clone: The antigen is undetermined.

Sequenced by immunoSEQ multiplex PCR; TCRdb stores in-frame clones only, minus some. The sample holds tens of thousands of clones, around 84% seen once. Source: CD4+ or CD8+ T cells sorted from blood, taken in a trial of the OX40 agonist ivuxolimab. This TCR derives from an adult with an advanced solid tumor such as melanoma, head and neck, liver or kidney cancer.

Here the CDR3 DNA reads TGTGCCAGCAGCTTTGGGGACCGGAACACTGAAGCTTTCTTT. Residues: CASSFGDRNTEAFF. The chain combines TRBV5-6 with TRBJ1-1; a possible D gene is TRBD1 (5 bases). This CDR3 comprises 14 residues. Germline V lookup: CDR1 SGHDT, CDR2 YYEEEE. The V and J ends lost 2 bases and 1 base respectively, with 9 bases between them. The complete variable domain, with remaining parts taken from reference TRBV5-6 and TRBJ1-1, reads DAGVTQSPTHLIKTRGQQVTLRCSPKSGHDTVSWYQQALGQGPQFIFQYYEEEERQRGNFPDRFSGHQFPNYSSELNVNALLLGDSALYLCASSFGDRNTEAFFGQGTRLTVV.